This passage covers 3 T cell receptor beta chains from one sample sequenced in a study of identical twins. One entry per CDR3 protein, called by TCRdb with MiXCR from the 5' RACE reads. The repertoire consists of some 500,000 distinct CDR3 sequences, with roughly an eighth occurring once and the leading ten covering 0.98%. These same records also appear under a second study, on yellow fever vaccine responses in identical twins.

Sequences were obtained from CD4+ T cells sorted from blood. The receptors derive from a woman between 18 and 29 years old in good health.

This clonotype has a handful of counts. This chain links TRBV27 with TRBJ1-5; 9 bases line up with TRBD1. The V segment lost 6 bases and the J segment 5 bases; nucleotides outside the gene matches: 8. CDR3 length equals 15 residues. CDR1 and CDR2 (germline): MNHEY, SMNVEV (reference sequence). CDR3 residues: CASSPRDRAYQPQHF. CDR3 bases: TGTGCCAGCAGCCCACGGGACAGGGCGTATCAGCCCCAGCATTTT.

This chain uses TRBV15 with TRBJ1-5; 8 bases are shared with TRBD1. V lost 3 bases to trimming and J lost 4 bases; unmatched junction nucleotides: 8. CDR3 length: 16 amino acids. CDR1 and CDR2 (germline): LNHNV, YYDKDF (reference sequence). This CDR3 is CATSSRTGIGNQPQHF. In DNA, the CDR3 is TGTGCCACCAGCAGCCGGACAGGGATCGGGAATCAGCCCCAGCATTTT.

The chain carries TRBV25-1 and TRBJ1-2, with D perhaps TRBD1 (5 bases). V was shortened by 3 bases and J by 7 bases, with 9 bases between the two germline ends. This CDR3 contains 12 residues. Germline assignment: CDR1 MGHDK and CDR2 SYGVNS. The CDR3 loop is CASSEQTVGYTF. In DNA form, the CDR3 reads TGTGCCAGCAGTGAGCAGACAGTTGGCTACACCTTC.